Listed below are T cell receptor beta chains from one sample, sequenced in a study of T cell repertoires in cytomegalovirus infection. A single record per CDR3 protein comes from TCRdb applying MiXCR to the reads. Of 300,000 to 400,000 distinct CDR3 sequences listed, 25% are singletons. Antigens of these TCRs are unknown. The sample consisted of cultured PBMCs, taken from culture after CMV antigen stimulation. The receptors were sampled from a human donor in good health (CMV status not recorded). Some clones in this sample may be carry-over from other donors' samples. The CDR3 runs from the conserved cysteine through the conserved F or W. A D gene is named only where the DNA matches it firmly. Only some rows state a clone size, as once, few, many or a class for expanded clones.

d_call	clone_size	v_call	j_call	cdr3_nt	cdr3_aa
TRBD2	few	TRBV28	TRBJ2-5	TGTGCCAGCAGTTCCCCGGGTAGCGGGAGGCAAGAGACCCAGTACTTC	CASSSPGSGRQETQYF
-	few	TRBV6-6	TRBJ2-5	TGTGCCAGCAGTGACCCCCCCGCGGAAGAGACCCAGTACTTC	CASSDPPAEETQYF
-	few	TRBV6-1	TRBJ1-3	TGTGCCAGCACAAGGGGCCTCTCTGGAAACACCATATATTTT	CASTRGLSGNTIYF
TRBD2	-	TRBV29-1	TRBJ2-3	TGCATCCTTGAAAGTCTAGCGGGCCTCACAGATACGCAGTATTTT	CILESLAGLTDTQYF
-	many	TRBV7-2	TRBJ2-1	TGTGCCAGCAGCCCCGGACTAACGATAAAGCAGTTCTTC	CASSPGLTIKQFF
TRBD1	-	TRBV4-2	TRBJ1-4	TGTGCCAGCCAGGGGGCAACTAATGAAAAACTGTTTTTT	CASQGATNEKLFF
-	many	TRBV7-9	TRBJ2-7	TGTGCCAGCAGCACCGCCGGGGACTCCCACGAGCAGTACTTC	CASSTAGDSHEQYF
TRBD1	few	TRBV4-1	TRBJ1-6	TGCGCCAGCAGCTTCGCGAAGAAAATTAGTACAGGGGTGTATTCACCCCTCCACTTT	CASSFAKKISTGVYSPLHF
-	few	TRBV6-5	TRBJ1-1	TGTGCCAGCAACCCTTTCGGCCGGGTATACACTGAAGCTTTCTTT	CASNPFGRVYTEAFF
-	-	TRBV29-1	TRBJ1-1	TGCAGCGTTGACAGAGGGGTTGAAGCTTTCTTT	CSVDRGVEAFF
-	-	TRBV7-9	TRBJ2-1	TGTGCCAGCAGCCCCGCCCTAAGTTTGGACCCTTTTAATGAGCAGTTCTTC	CASSPALSLDPFNEQFF
-	few	TRBV12-3/TRBV12-4	TRBJ1-5	TGTGCCAGCAGTTCCGACCGCCAGCCCCAGCATTTT	CASSSDRQPQHF
-	-	TRBV7-4	TRBJ2-5	TGTGCCAGCAGCTTAGCGCGAGACCAAGAGACCCAGTACTTC	CASSLARDQETQYF
TRBD2	-	TRBV20-1	TRBJ2-5	TGCAGTGCTAGAGATTATTCTAGCGGGAGACAAGAGACCCAGTACTTC	CSARDYSSGRQETQYF
TRBD1	few	TRBV4-3	TRBJ2-5	TGCGCCAGCAGCCAAGGGGACAGAGGACGGGAGACCCAGTACTTC	CASSQGDRGRETQYF
TRBD2	many	TRBV7-2	TRBJ2-5	TGTGCCAGCAGCTTATCCAGCGGGAGAGAGACCCAGTACTTC	CASSLSSGRETQYF
TRBD2	few	TRBV12-3/TRBV12-4	TRBJ2-1	TGTGCCAGCACCCCTAGCGGGAGAACCTACAATGAGCAGTTCTTC	CASTPSGRTYNEQFF
TRBD1	many	TRBV7-2	TRBJ2-7	TGTGCCAGCAGCCTTGGGACAGGGGGGTGGTACGAGCAGTACTTC	CASSLGTGGWYEQYF
-	few	TRBV27	TRBJ1-4	TGTGCCAGCAGTTCACCCTCAGCGGGCTCTGAAAAACTGTTTTTT	CASSSPSAGSEKLFF
TRBD1	few	TRBV5-1	TRBJ1-2	TGCGCCAGCAGCTTGGACGGGACAGGGGGTGACTATGGCTACACCTTC	CASSLDGTGGDYGYTF
-	-	TRBV12-5	TRBJ2-1	TGTGCTAGTGGTTTGGGGTGGAATGAGCAGTTCTTC	CASGLGWNEQFF
TRBD2	few	TRBV12-3/TRBV12-4	TRBJ2-1	TGTGCCAGCAGTCAGCGGGAGACCAATGAGCAGTTCTTC	CASSQRETNEQFF
-	-	TRBV4-1	TRBJ2-7	TGCGCCAGCAGCCAAGATTGGTCGGGGACCCTTTCGGGAGAGCAGTACTTC	CASSQDWSGTLSGEQYF
-	few	TRBV7-2	TRBJ2-1	TGTGCCAGCAGGCTAGCGTCAAATGAGCAGTTCTTC	CASRLASNEQFF
-	many	TRBV7-2	TRBJ2-5	TGTGCCAGCAGCCAAGAGACCCAGTACTTC	CASSQETQYF
-	-	TRBV27	TRBJ2-3	TGTGCCAGCAAGGGAGATACGCAGTATTTT	CASKGDTQYF
-	-	TRBV6-6	TRBJ1-5	TGTGCCAGCAGTTACTCCCTATACCATCAGCCCCAGCATTTT	CASSYSLYHQPQHF
TRBD2	-	TRBV5-4	TRBJ2-1	TGTGCCAGCAGCCCCCGGACTAGCGGCCTTAGTGAGCAGTTCTTC	CASSPRTSGLSEQFF
-	many	TRBV7-2	TRBJ2-1	TGTGCCAGCAGCTTTTTTCGGGGCTACAATGAGCAGTTCTTC	CASSFFRGYNEQFF
-	-	TRBV11-1	TRBJ2-1	TGTGCCAGCAGCTTAGATGGCGTCTACGGGCGGAATGAGCAGTTCTTC	CASSLDGVYGRNEQFF
-	-	TRBV25-1	TRBJ2-2	TGTGCCAGCGGAGAGACAGGGAACACCGGGGAGCTGTTTTTT	CASGETGNTGELFF
-	few	TRBV5-4	TRBJ1-1	TGTGCCAGCAGCGGGGACGGGAACACTGAAGCTTTCTTT	CASSGDGNTEAFF
TRBD1	-	TRBV7-9	TRBJ1-2	TGTGCCAGCAGCCATACTACTAACAGGGGAGAGTTCGGAGGCTACACCTTC	CASSHTTNRGEFGGYTF
TRBD1	few	TRBV28	TRBJ1-4	TGTGCCAGCAGTCCTAGCCTGGGACAGGGCGTCGAAAAACTGTTTTTT	CASSPSLGQGVEKLFF
TRBD2	few	TRBV19	TRBJ2-3	TGTGCCAGTAGTTGGACTAGCGGGAGCACAGATACGCAGTATTTT	CASSWTSGSTDTQYF
TRBD1	-	TRBV4-1	TRBJ2-7	TGCGCCAGCAGCCAACCGGACAGGGCCGCCTACGAGCAGTACTTC	CASSQPDRAAYEQYF
TRBD2	few	TRBV9	TRBJ2-1	TGTGCCAGCAGCGTAGAGGATAGCGGGAGGAATCCCAATGAGCAGTTCTTC	CASSVEDSGRNPNEQFF
-	-	TRBV7-9	TRBJ2-1	TGTGCCAGCAGCGGGAGTAACTACAATGAGCAGTTCTTC	CASSGSNYNEQFF
-	-	TRBV30	TRBJ2-2	TGTGCCTGGAGTGTACGGGGGAGTGGGGAGCTGTTTTTT	CAWSVRGSGELFF